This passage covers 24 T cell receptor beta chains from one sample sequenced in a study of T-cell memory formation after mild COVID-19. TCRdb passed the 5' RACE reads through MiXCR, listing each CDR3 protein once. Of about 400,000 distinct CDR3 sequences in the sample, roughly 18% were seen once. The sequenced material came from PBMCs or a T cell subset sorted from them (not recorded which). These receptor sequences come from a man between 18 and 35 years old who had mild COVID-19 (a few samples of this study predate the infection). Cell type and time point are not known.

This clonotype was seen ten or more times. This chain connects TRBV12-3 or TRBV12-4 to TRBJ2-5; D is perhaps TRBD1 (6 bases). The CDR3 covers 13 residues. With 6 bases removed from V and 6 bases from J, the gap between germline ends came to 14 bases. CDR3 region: CASSQQGPQTQYF. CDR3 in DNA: TGTGCCAGCAGCCAACAGGGTCCGCAGACCCAGTACTTC.

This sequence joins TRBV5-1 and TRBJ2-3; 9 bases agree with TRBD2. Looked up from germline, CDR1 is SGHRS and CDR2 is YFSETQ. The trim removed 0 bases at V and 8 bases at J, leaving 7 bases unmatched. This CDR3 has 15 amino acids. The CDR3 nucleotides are TGCGCCAGCAGCTTGGAGGCGCGGGGGGGTAGTACGCAGTATTTT. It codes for CASSLEARGGSTQYF.

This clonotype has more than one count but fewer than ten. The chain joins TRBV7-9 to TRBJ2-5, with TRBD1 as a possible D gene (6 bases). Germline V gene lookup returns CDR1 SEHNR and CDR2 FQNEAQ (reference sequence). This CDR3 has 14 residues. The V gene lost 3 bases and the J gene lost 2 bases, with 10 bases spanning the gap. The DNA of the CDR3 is TGTGCCAGCAGCTTGCAGACAGGTCAAGAGACCCAGTACTTC. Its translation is CASSLQTGQETQYF. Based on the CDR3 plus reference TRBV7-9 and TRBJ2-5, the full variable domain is DTGVSQNPRHKITKRGQNVTFRCDPISEHNRLYWYRQTLGQGPEFLTYFQNEAQLEKSRLLSDRFSAERPKGSFSTLEIQRTEQGDSAMYLCASSLQTGQETQYFGPGTRLLVL.

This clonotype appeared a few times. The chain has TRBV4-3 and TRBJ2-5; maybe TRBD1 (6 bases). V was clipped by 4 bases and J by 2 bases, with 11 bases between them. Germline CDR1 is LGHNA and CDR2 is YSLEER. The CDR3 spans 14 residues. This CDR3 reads CASSPGQLQETQYF. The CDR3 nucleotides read TGCGCCAGCAGCCCCGGACAGCTTCAAGAGACCCAGTACTTC.

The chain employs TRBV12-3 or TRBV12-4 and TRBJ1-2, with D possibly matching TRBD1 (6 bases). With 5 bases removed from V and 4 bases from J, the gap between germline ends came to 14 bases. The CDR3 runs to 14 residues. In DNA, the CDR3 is TGTGCCAGCAGTCTCTCCAGGGGTTCCTATGGCTACACCTTC. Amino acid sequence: CASSLSRGSYGYTF.

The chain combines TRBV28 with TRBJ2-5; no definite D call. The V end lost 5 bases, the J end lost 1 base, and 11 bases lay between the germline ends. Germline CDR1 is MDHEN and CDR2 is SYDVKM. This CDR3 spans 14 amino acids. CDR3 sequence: CASSAGQTQETQYF. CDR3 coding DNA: TGTGCCAGCAGTGCCGGGCAGACCCAAGAGACCCAGTACTTC.

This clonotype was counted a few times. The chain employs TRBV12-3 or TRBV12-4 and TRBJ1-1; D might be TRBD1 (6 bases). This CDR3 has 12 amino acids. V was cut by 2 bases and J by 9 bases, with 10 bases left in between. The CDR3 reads CASSLLGAKAFF. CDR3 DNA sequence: TGTGCCAGCAGTTTATTGGGGGCCAAAGCTTTCTTT.

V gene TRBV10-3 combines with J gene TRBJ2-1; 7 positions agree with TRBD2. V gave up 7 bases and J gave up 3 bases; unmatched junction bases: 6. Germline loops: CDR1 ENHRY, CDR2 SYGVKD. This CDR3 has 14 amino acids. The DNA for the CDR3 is TGTGCCATCAAAGGCGGGGGAAGCTACAATGAGCAGTTCTTC. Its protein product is CAIKGGGSYNEQFF.

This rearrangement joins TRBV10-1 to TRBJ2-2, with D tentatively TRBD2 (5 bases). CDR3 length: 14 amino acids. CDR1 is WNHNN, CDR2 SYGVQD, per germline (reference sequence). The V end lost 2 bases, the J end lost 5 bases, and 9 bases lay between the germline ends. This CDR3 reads CASSELRGTGELFF. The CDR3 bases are TGCGCCAGCAGTGAGCTTCGGGGTACCGGGGAGCTGTTTTTT.

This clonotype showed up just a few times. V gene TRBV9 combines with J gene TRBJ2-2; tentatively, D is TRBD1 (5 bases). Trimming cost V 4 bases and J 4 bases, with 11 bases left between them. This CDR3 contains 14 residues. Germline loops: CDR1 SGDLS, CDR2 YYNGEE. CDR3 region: CASSPRGGTGELFF. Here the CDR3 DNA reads TGTGCCAGCAGCCCTAGGGGTGGCACCGGGGAGCTGTTTTTT.

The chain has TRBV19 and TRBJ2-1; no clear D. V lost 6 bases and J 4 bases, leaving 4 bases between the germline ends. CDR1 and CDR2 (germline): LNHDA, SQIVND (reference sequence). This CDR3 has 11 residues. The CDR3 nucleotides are TGTGCCAGTAGGCTATACAATGAGCAGTTCTTC. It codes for CASRLYNEQFF.

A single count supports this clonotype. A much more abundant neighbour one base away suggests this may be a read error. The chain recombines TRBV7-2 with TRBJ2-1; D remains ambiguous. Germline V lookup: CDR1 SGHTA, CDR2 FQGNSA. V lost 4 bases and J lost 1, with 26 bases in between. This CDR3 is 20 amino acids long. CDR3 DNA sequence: TGTGCCAGCAGCTCCACTGTTACGGCAGTGCGTAGTGCGTCCTACAATGAGCAGTTCTTC. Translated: CASSSTVTAVRSASYNEQFF.

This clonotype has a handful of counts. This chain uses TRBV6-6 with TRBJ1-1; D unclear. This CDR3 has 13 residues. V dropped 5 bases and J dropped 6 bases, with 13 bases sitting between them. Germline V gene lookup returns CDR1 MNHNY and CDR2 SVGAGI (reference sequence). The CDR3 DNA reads TGTGCCAGCAGTCCCGCGACATCGGCTGAAGCTTTCTTT. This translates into CASSPATSAEAFF.

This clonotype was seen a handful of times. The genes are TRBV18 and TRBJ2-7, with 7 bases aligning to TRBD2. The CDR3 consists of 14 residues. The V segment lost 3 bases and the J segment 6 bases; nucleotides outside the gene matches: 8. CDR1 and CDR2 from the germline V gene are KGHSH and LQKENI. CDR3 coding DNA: TGTGCCAGCTCACCGGGGGGGGGATACGGCGAGCAGTACTTC. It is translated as CASSPGGGYGEQYF.

Here the CDR3 reads CASSSRGATQYF. The CDR3 DNA is TGCGCCAGCAGCTCTAGAGGAGCGACCCAGTACTTC. The chain combines TRBV5-1 with TRBJ2-5; D call uncertain. CDR3 length: 12 amino acids. V was shortened by 3 bases and J by 7 bases, with 10 bases between the two germline ends. Germline lookup yields CDR1 SGHRS and CDR2 YFSETQ.

The DNA for the CDR3 is TGTGCCAGCAGTGTTCGAGGGGCGACGTACGTC. Encoded protein: CASSVRGATYV. This chain links TRBV2 with TRBJ2-7; D is possibly TRBD1 or TRBD2 (5 bases each). CDR1 is SNHLY, CDR2 FYNNEI, per germline. CDR3 length equals 11 residues. V dropped 4 bases and J dropped 12 bases, with 13 bases sitting between them.

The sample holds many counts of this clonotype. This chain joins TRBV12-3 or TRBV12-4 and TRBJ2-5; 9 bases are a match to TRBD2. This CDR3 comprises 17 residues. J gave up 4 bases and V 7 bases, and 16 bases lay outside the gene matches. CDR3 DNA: TGTGCCAGCAACAAAGAGGTAGCGGGGGCCGAGGGAGAGACCCAGTACTTC. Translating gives CASNKEVAGAEGETQYF.

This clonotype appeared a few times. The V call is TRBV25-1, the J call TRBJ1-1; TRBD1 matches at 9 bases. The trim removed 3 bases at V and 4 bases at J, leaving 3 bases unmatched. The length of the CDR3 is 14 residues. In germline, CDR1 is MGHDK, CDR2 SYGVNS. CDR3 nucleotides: TGTGCCAGCAGTGAGATGGGACAGGGCACTGAAGCTTTCTTT. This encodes CASSEMGQGTEAFF.

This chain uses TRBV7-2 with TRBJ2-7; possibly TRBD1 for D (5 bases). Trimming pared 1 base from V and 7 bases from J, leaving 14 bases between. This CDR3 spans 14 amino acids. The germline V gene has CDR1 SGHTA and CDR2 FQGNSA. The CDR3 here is CASSLVVAGQEQYF. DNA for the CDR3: TGTGCCAGCAGCTTAGTCGTGGCAGGGCAGGAGCAGTACTTC.

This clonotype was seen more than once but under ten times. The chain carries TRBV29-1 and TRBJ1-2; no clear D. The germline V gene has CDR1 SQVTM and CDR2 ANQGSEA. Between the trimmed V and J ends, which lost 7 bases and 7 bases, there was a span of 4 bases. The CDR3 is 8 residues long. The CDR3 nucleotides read TGCAGCGCCGGTGGCTACACCTTC. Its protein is CSAGGYTF.

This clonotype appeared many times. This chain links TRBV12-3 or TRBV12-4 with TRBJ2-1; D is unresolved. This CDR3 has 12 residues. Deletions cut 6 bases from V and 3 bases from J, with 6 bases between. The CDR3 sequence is CASRPSYNEQFF. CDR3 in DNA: TGTGCCAGCAGACCCAGCTACAATGAGCAGTTCTTC.

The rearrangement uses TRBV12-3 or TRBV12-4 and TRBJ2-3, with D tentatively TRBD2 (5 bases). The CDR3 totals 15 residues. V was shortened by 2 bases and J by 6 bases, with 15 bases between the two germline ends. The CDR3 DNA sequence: TGTGCCAGCAGTTTATGGGAGCCCCCTGGGGATACGCAGTATTTT. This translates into CASSLWEPPGDTQYF.

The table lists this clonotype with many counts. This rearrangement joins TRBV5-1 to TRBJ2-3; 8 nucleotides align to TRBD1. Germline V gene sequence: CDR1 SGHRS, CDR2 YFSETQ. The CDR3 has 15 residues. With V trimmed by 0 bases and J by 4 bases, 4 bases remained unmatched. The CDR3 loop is CASSLVTGGADTQYF. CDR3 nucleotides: TGCGCCAGCAGCTTGGTAACAGGGGGAGCAGATACGCAGTATTTT.

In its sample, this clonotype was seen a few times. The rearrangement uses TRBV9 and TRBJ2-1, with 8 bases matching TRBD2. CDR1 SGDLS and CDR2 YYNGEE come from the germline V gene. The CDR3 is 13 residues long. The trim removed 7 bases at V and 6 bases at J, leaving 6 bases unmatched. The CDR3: CASAGLVGNEQFF. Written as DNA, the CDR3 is TGTGCCAGCGCGGGACTAGTTGGCAATGAGCAGTTCTTC.